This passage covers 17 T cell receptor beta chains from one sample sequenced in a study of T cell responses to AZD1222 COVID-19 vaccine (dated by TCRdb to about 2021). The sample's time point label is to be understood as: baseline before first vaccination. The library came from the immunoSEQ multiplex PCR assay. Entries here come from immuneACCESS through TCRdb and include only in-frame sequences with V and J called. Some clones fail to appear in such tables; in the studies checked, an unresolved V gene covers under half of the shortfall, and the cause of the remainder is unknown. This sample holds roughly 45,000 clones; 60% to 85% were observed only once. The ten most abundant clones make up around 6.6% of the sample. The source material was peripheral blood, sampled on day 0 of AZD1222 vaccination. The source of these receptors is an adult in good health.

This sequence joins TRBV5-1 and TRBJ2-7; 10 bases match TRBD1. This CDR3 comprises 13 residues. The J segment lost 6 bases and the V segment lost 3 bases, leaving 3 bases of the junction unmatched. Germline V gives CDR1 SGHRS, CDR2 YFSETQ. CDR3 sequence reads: CASSSWTGGEQYF. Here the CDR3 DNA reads TGCGCCAGCAGCTCTTGGACAGGGGGCGAGCAGTACTTC.

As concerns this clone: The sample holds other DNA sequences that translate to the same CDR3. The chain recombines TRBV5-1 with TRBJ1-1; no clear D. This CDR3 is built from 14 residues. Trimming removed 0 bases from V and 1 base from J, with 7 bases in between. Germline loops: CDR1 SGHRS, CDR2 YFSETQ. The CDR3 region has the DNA TGCGCCAGCAGCTTGGACCGGGGGAACACTGAAGCTTTCTTT. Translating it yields CASSLDRGNTEAFF.

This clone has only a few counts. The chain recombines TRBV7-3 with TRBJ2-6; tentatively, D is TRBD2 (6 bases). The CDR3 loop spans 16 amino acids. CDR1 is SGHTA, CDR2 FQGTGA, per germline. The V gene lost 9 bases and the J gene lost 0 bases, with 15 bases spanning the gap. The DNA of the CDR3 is TGTGCCAGTTCTAGCGTTGGAGGCTCTGGGGCCAACGTCCTGACTTTC. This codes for CASSSVGGSGANVLTF.

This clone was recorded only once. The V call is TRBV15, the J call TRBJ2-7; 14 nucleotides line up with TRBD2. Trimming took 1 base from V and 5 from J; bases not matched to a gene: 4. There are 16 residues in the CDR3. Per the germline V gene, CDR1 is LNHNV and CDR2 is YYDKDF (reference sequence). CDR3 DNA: TGTGCCACCAGCAGAGCGATGGGACTAGCGGGAGACGAGCAGTACTTC. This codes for CATSRAMGLAGDEQYF.

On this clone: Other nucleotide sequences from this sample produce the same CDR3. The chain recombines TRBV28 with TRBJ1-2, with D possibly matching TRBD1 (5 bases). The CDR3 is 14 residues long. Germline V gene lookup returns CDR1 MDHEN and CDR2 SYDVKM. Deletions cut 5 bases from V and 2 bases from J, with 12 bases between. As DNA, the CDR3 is TGTGCCAGCAGTCAAGGGGCAGGGAACTATGGCTACACCTTC. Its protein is CASSQGAGNYGYTF.

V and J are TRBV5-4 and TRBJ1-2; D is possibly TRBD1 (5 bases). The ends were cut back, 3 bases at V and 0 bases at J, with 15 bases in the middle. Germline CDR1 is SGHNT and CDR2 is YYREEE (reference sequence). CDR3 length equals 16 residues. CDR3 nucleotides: TGTGCCAGCAGCTCCCCCGGAGGACAAGCTAACTATGGCTACACCTTC. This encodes CASSSPGGQANYGYTF.

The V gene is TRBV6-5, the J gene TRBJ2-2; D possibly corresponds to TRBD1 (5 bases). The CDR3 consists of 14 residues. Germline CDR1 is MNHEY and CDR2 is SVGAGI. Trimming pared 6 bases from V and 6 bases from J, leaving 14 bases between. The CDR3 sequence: CASSHQGWSGELFF. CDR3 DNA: TGTGCCAGCAGCCATCAGGGTTGGTCCGGGGAGCTGTTTTTT.

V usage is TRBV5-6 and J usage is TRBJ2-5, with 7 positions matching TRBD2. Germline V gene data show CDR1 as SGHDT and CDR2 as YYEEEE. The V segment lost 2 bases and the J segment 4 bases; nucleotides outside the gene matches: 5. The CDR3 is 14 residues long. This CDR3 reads CASSFSGGGETQYF. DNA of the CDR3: TGTGCCAGCAGCTTCTCTGGGGGGGGAGAGACCCAGTACTTC.

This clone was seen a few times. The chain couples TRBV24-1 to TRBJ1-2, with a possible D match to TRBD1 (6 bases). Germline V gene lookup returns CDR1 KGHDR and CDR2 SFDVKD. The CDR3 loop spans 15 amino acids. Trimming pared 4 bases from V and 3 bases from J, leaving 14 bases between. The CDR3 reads CATSDPARGDYGYTF. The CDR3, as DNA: TGTGCCACCAGTGACCCGGCCAGGGGTGACTATGGCTACACCTTC.

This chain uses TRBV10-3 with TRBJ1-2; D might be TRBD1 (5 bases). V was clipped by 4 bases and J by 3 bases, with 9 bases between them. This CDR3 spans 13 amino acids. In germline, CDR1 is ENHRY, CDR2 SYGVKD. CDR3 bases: TGTGCCATCAGTGGCAGGGAAGACTATGGCTACACCTTC. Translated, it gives CAISGREDYGYTF.

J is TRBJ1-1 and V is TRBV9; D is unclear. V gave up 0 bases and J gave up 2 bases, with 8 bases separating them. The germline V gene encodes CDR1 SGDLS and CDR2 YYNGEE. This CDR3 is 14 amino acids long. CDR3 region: CASSVVSLNTEAFF. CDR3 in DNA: TGTGCCAGCAGCGTAGTTTCGTTAAACACTGAAGCTTTCTTT.

In nucleotides, the CDR3 is TGTGCCAGCAGCTTACCCGTGGACAGGGGCTACACCTTC. It is translated as CASSLPVDRGYTF. The chain employs TRBV7-2 and TRBJ1-2; 7 bases align to TRBD1. CDR3 length: 13 amino acids. V lost 2 bases and J lost 8; bases outside the gene matches: 5. The V gene's germline CDR1 is SGHTA and CDR2 FQGNSA.

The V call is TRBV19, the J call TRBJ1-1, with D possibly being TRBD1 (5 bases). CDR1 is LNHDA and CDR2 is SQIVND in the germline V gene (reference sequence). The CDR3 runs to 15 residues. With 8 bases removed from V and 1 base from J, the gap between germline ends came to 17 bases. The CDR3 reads CASRGKEAGNTEAFF. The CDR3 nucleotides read TGTGCCAGTCGGGGGAAGGAAGCGGGGAACACTGAAGCTTTCTTT.

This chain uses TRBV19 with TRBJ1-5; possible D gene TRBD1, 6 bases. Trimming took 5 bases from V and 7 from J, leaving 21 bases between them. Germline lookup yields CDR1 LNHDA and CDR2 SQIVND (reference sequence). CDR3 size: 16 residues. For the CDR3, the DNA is TGTGCCAGTAGTTCTCCCAAGGGGGGCGCGGGGCAGCCCCAGCATTTT. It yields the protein CASSSPKGGAGQPQHF.

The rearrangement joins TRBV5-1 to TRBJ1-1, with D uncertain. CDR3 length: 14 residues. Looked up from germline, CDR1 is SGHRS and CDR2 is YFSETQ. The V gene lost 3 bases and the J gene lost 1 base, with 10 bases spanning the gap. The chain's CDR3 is CASSWGGGNTEAFF. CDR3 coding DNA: TGCGCCAGCAGCTGGGGTGGAGGGAACACTGAAGCTTTCTTT. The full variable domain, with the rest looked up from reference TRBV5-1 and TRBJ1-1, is KAGVTQTPRYLIKTRGQQVTLSCSPISGHRSVSWYQQTPGQGLQFLFEYFSETQRNKGNFPGRFSGRQFSNSRSEMNVSTLELGDSALYLCASSWGGGNTEAFFGQGTRLTVV.

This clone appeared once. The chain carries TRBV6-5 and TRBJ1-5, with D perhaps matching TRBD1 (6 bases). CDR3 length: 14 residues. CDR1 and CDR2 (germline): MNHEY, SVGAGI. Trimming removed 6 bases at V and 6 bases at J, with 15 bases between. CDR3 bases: TGTGCCAGCAGGGGAGGGGGGAAAGGTCAGCCCCAGCATTTT. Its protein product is CASRGGGKGQPQHF.

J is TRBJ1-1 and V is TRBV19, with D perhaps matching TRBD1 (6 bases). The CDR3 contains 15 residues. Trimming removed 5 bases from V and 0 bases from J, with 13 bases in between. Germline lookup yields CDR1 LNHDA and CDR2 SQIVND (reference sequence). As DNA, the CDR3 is TGTGCCAGTAGTGGGGCCGGACAGTTGAACACTGAAGCTTTCTTT. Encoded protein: CASSGAGQLNTEAFF.